The clone carrying this T cell receptor (beta chain) was seen only once. The target antigen is unknown. This entry is derived from a study of CD8+CD57+ T cells in acquired aplastic anemia. Across the whole study: Across the sorted CD4+ and CD8+ cells, DNA amounts averaged roughly 3 ug. Study-wide results and limits: It was found that twenty-nine CD8+ CDR3 sequences were shared between patients and controls.

Patients picked for sequencing had shown CD8+CD57+ cell expansion detected by flow cytometry. The CDR3 length is 13 residues. The germline gives CDR1 SEHNR, CDR2 FQNEAQ (reference sequence). Trimming removed 0 bases at V and 2 bases at J, with 5 bases between. Profiling of TCR beta VDJ combinations and CDR3 sequences used genomic DNA as template. MiXCR was run by TCRdb on the reads, yielding one entry per CDR3 protein. This sample has 180,000 or so distinct CDR3 sequences, with 47% found just once. This chain joins TRBV7-9 and TRBJ2-7; D remains unclear. The sample was sorted CD4+, CD8+, or CD8+CD57+ T cells (not recorded which) from PBMCs. The TCR originated in a human donor with aplastic anemia. DNA for the CDR3: TGTGCCAGCAGCTTAGCGGCAGCCTACGAGCAGTACTTC. Translating gives CASSLAAAYEQYF.